The 11 T cell receptor beta chains below all came from one sample that was sequenced in a study of blood T cell repertoires in COVID-19 (dated by TCRdb to the early 2020s). The method behind the library was the immunoSEQ multiplex PCR assay. What TCRdb holds here is the immuneACCESS table cut down to in-frame rearrangements. Part of the clones is not present; checked against another copy, under half of the missing clones reflect an unresolved V gene, and the others are unexplained. Recorded for this sample are 350,000 to 450,000 clones; around nine tenths of them occurred a single time. The ten largest clones add up to 1.2% to 1.5% of the sample. The sample consisted of PBMCs or T cells enriched from blood (not recorded which). The source of these receptors is a woman aged 18 to 35 who had been exposed to COVID-19.

The V gene is TRBV29-1, the J gene TRBJ2-2, with a possible D match to TRBD1 (6 bases). The CDR3 has 12 residues. Looked up from germline, CDR1 is SQVTM and CDR2 is ANQGSEA. Deletions cut 5 bases from V and 9 bases from J, with 13 bases between. The CDR3, as DNA: TGCAGCGTTCTAAGGGGGACCAGGGAGCTGTTTTTT. Translation gives CSVLRGTRELFF.

This rearrangement joins TRBV29-1 to TRBJ1-1, with D perhaps matching TRBD1 (6 bases). CDR1 and CDR2 from the germline V gene are SQVTM and ANQGSEA. V lost 4 bases and J 2 bases, leaving 17 bases between the germline ends. The CDR3 covers 15 residues. CDR3: CSVAPRAGDNTEAFF. DNA for the CDR3: TGCAGCGTTGCCCCACGGGCAGGGGATAACACTGAAGCTTTCTTT.

The genes are TRBV6-4 and TRBJ1-5, with D maybe TRBD1 (5 bases). This CDR3 is 18 amino acids long. V was trimmed by 7 bases and J by 2 bases, leaving 24 bases between them. CDR1 and CDR2 from the germline V gene are MRHNA and SNTAGT. The CDR3 sequence is CASTSGGRVQGGNQPQHF. The CDR3 nucleotides are TGTGCCAGCACTTCCGGGGGGAGGGTACAAGGAGGCAATCAGCCCCAGCATTTT.

This clone was detected only once. J is TRBJ1-5 and V is TRBV3-1 (or the pseudogene TRBV3-2); D is perhaps TRBD1 (6 bases). Germline V CDR1 and CDR2: LGHDT, YNNKEL (reference sequence). There are 15 residues in the CDR3. V was trimmed by 3 bases and J by 4 bases, leaving 13 bases between them. The CDR3 reads CASSQGRTANQPQHF. CDR3 coding DNA: TGTGCCAGCAGCCAGGGAAGGACAGCAAATCAGCCCCAGCATTTT.

V and J are TRBV6-2 or TRBV6-3 and TRBJ2-7; 8 bases align to TRBD2. Germline lookup yields CDR1 MNHEY and CDR2 SVGEGT. This CDR3 comprises 14 residues. V dropped 4 bases and J dropped 1; count of bases not matched to a gene: 3. The DNA for the CDR3 is TGTGCCAGCAGTTTGACTAGCGCTTCCTACGAGCAGTACTTC. It codes for CASSLTSASYEQYF.

The chain uses TRBV7-6 and TRBJ2-3, with 8 bases lining up with TRBD1. The CDR3 has 16 amino acids. V was pared by 1 base and J by 2 bases, with 5 bases of the junction left unmatched. CDR1 and CDR2 from the germline V gene are SGHVS and FNYEAQ. The CDR3: CASSLGTGFYTDTQYF. CDR3 nucleotides: TGTGCCAGCAGCTTAGGGACAGGGTTTTACACAGATACGCAGTATTTT.

This rearrangement joins TRBV7-3 to TRBJ1-6; TRBD1 matches at 9 bases. The CDR3 consists of 14 residues. Germline V lookup: CDR1 SGHTA, CDR2 FQGTGA. Trimming took 3 bases from V and 7 from J; bases not matched to a gene: 1. The CDR3 DNA follows: TGTGCCAGCAGCTTCGGGACAGGGAATTCACCCCTCCACTTT. It encodes CASSFGTGNSPLHF.

The chain employs TRBV9 and TRBJ1-2; D gene unclear. Germline CDR1 SGDLS, CDR2 YYNGEE. Trimming removed 0 bases from V and 0 bases from J, with 6 bases in between. CDR3 length: 14 residues. CDR3 sequence reads: CASSVDRTNYGYTF. The CDR3 DNA reads TGTGCCAGCAGCGTAGACAGAACTAACTATGGCTACACCTTC.

The V gene is TRBV6-1, the J gene TRBJ1-3; D is unresolved. Germline V CDR1 and CDR2: MNHNS, SASEGT. V lost 2 bases and J lost 4, with 18 bases in between. CDR3 length equals 17 residues. Written as DNA, the CDR3 is TGTGCCAGCAGTGAAAACCCATACGCGGGGAGCGGAAACACCATATATTTT. It translates to CASSENPYAGSGNTIYF.

The CDR3 bases are TGTGCCAGCTCACCACTGGGACAGAGATCGGGCGGGGAGCTGTTTTTT. It codes for CASSPLGQRSGGELFF. This chain joins TRBV18 and TRBJ2-2; TRBD1 aligns across 7 bases. The CDR3 spans 16 residues. CDR1 and CDR2 from the germline V gene are KGHSH and LQKENI. After removal of 1 base from V and 7 bases from J, the junction contained 9 bases not matched to a gene.

The chain links TRBV5-5 to TRBJ2-7, with TRBD1 matching over 10 bases. Germline trimming cut 7 bases from V and 7 bases from J; bases unmatched to any gene: 11. The CDR3 is 14 amino acids. Germline assignment: CDR1 SGHKS and CDR2 YYEKEE (reference sequence). The CDR3 nucleotides are TGTGCCAGCGGGACAGGGGCATCCTACGATGAGCAGTACTTC. Its protein is CASGTGASYDEQYF.